A selection of T cell receptor beta chains follows, all from one sample in a study of T cell changes during pregnancy in multiple sclerosis. Data came from immunoSEQ multiplex PCR; TCRdb stores just in-frame clones and leaves some out. The top ten hold roughly 0.94% of the sample, which has around 86,000 clones, 80% to 95% seen once. This material consisted of peripheral blood, taken in the first trimester of pregnancy. The receptors were gathered from a female donor with multiple sclerosis, enrolled in a pregnancy study. Each CDR3 is given with its conserved first and last residue. Each record gives: CDR3 protein, CDR3 DNA, D gene, clone size, J gene, V gene. The D gene is left open where the match is weak. Clone size, where shown, is once, few, many, or a class for clones that have expanded.

CASSLATSLGEQFF | TGTGCCAGCAGCTTGGCGACTAGCTTAGGTGAGCAGTTCTTC | TRBD2 | NA | TRBJ2-1 | TRBV5-5
CASSLEVDNSNQPQHF | TGTGCCAGCAGCTTAGAGGTTGACAATAGCAATCAGCCCCAGCATTTT | NA | NA | TRBJ1-5 | TRBV7-6
CASTNRDRLREQFF | TGTGCCAGCACCAACCGGGACAGGCTTCGGGAGCAGTTCTTC | TRBD1 | NA | TRBJ2-1 | TRBV6-5
CASRSSYEQYF | TGTGCCAGCAGGTCATCCTACGAGCAGTACTTC | NA | NA | TRBJ2-7 | TRBV7-2
CASSDGHAPTYNEQFF | TGTGCCAGCAGTGATGGACACGCGCCAACCTACAATGAGCAGTTCTTC | NA | NA | TRBJ2-1 | TRBV6-4
CSVGTGSANTGELFF | TGCAGCGTGGGAACAGGGTCGGCGAACACCGGGGAGCTGTTTTTT | NA | once | TRBJ2-2 | TRBV29-1
CSVVPWPTAYNEQFF | TGCAGCGTAGTCCCCTGGCCTACAGCATACAATGAGCAGTTCTTC | NA | NA | TRBJ2-1 | TRBV29-1
CASSTSGGAYNEQFF | TGTGCCAGTAGTACCAGCGGGGGGGCCTACAATGAGCAGTTCTTC | TRBD2 | NA | TRBJ2-1 | TRBV19
CASRQAPQHEQFF | TGTGCCAGCAGACAGGCCCCACAGCATGAGCAGTTCTTC | NA | NA | TRBJ2-1 | TRBV6-4
CASNSGQGLGTEAFF | TGTGCCAGCAACTCGGGACAGGGTTTGGGCACTGAAGCTTTCTTT | TRBD1 | NA | TRBJ1-1 | TRBV6-1
CASSRRTGIEAFF | TGTGCCAGCAGCCGAAGAACAGGGATTGAAGCTTTCTTT | NA | once | TRBJ1-1 | TRBV11-3
CSVGEGTEAFF | TGCAGCGTTGGGGAGGGCACTGAAGCTTTCTTT | NA | few | TRBJ1-1 | TRBV29-1
CASRPPSGVSGNTIYF | TGCGCCAGCAGACCCCCCTCAGGGGTTTCTGGAAACACCATATATTTT | NA | NA | TRBJ1-3 | TRBV23-1